This T cell receptor (beta chain) was obtained from a study of identical twins. Between the trimmed V and J ends, which lost 3 bases and 10 bases, there was a span of 19 bases. CDR1 SGHTA and CDR2 FQGNSA come from the germline V gene. CDR3 length equals 14 residues. General study results and limits: Insertions were reduced in abundant cord blood beta clonotypes but not in memory repertoires. Donors were not followed over many years; analysis was cross-sectional. Weaker excess twin sharing was observed in beta out-of-frame sequences.

Template switching introduced a universal primer site, and the cDNA bore unique molecular identifiers. A single record per CDR3 protein comes from TCRdb applying MiXCR to the 5' RACE reads. This sample has hundreds of thousands of distinct CDR3 sequences, with approximately 9% found just once. A note on this clonotype: Its antigen is undetermined.

The sample was also linked to a second study, of yellow fever vaccine responses in identical twins.

This TCR derives from a woman aged 18 to 35 in good health. This sequence joins TRBV7-2 and TRBJ2-7; D gene unclear. Sequenced sample: PBMCs. The CDR3 nucleotides are TGTGCCAGCAGCTTCCCTACCTACCCTCCTACACAGTACTTC. Its protein product is CASSFPTYPPTQYF. Supplemented by reference TRBV7-2 and TRBJ2-7, the full variable domain reads GAGVSQSPSNKVTEKGKDVELRCDPISGHTALYWYRQSLGQGLEFLIYFQGNSAPDKSGLPSDRFSAERTGGSVSTLTIQRTQQEDSAVYLCASSFPTYPPTQYFGPGTRLTVT.